This T cell receptor (beta chain) is from a study of cytomegalovirus exposure and HLA in healthy donors. This CDR3 is 15 amino acids long. Per germline, CDR1 KGHSH and CDR2 LQKENI. Deletions cut 2 bases from V and 1 base from J, with 11 bases between. Vbeta (60) and Jbeta (13) primers were used in the PCR. Data came from immunoSEQ multiplex PCR; TCRdb stores just in-frame clones and leaves some out. The table lists around 100,000 clones, almost 70% of them singletons. Study outcomes and limitations: Cytomegalovirus status was reportedly diagnosed by the classifier with high sensitivity and specificity. Testing in vitro showed a few CMV-associated chains specific for CMV antigens. Immune exposure was documented only through CMV serostatus.

This clone was observed a handful of times. Its antigen remains unidentified. The sequence was obtained from a man aged 25-45 years in good health and CMV-seropositive. The gene calls are TRBV18 and TRBJ1-1; D may be TRBD1 (5 bases). The sequenced sample consisted of PBMCs. CDR3 protein: CASSPATVANTEAFF. The CDR3 DNA follows: TGTGCCAGCTCACCAGCGACAGTGGCGAACACTGAAGCTTTCTTT.